One and the same sample provided the 10 T cell receptor beta chains below, sequenced in a study of cytomegalovirus exposure and HLA in healthy donors. This PCR relied on a set of 60 Vbeta primers and 13 Jbeta primers. The protocol was immunoSEQ multiplex PCR, while the TCRdb copy is restricted to in-frame clones and leaves out a portion. Seen here are some 150,000 clones, nearly 80% observed once, and the top ten hold roughly 12%. Sequences were obtained from PBMCs. The receptors here all came from a man aged 30 to 45 in good health and CMV-seropositive.

The chain uses TRBV27 and TRBJ2-7; 7 nucleotides agree with TRBD2. Germline loops: CDR1 MNHEY, CDR2 SMNVEV (reference sequence). The V segment lost 2 bases and the J segment 4 bases; nucleotides outside the gene matches: 2. This CDR3 is built from 13 residues. The CDR3 loop is CASSLTSAYEQYF. The CDR3 bases are TGTGCCAGCAGTTTAACTAGCGCATACGAGCAGTACTTC.

This clone has only a few counts. The rearrangement uses TRBV7-8 and TRBJ2-3; 8 bases are a match to TRBD2. The CDR3 contains 16 residues. The germline gives CDR1 SGHVS, CDR2 FQNEAQ. Trimming removed 5 bases from V and 0 bases from J; junction bases left unmatched: 7. CDR3 loop: CASSLTSGVSTDTQYF. The CDR3 DNA reads TGTGCCAGCAGCCTAACTAGCGGTGTTAGCACAGATACGCAGTATTTT.

The rearrangement uses TRBV5-1 and TRBJ1-1; D might be TRBD1 (5 bases). The CDR3 is made up of 15 amino acids. V lost 0 bases to trimming and J lost 1 base, with 10 bases between them. The germline V gene has CDR1 SGHRS and CDR2 YFSETQ. DNA for the CDR3: TGCGCCAGCAGCTTGGGGGGCCAGCCGAACACTGAAGCTTTCTTT. Protein: CASSLGGQPNTEAFF.

This chain uses TRBV18 with TRBJ2-7, with 7 bases fitting TRBD1. This CDR3 has 14 residues. CDR1 is KGHSH and CDR2 is LQKENI in the germline V gene. J gave up 2 bases and V 6 bases, and 7 bases lay outside the gene matches. The CDR3 spells CASSQTGATYEQYF. DNA for the CDR3: TGTGCCAGCTCCCAAACAGGGGCCACCTACGAGCAGTACTTC.

The genes are TRBV29-1 and TRBJ1-1; 8 positions agree with TRBD1. V trimming: 6 bases; J trimming: 1 base; junction bases outside the gene matches: 10. This CDR3 is built from 15 residues. CDR1 is SQVTM and CDR2 is ANQGSEA in the germline V gene. The CDR3 loop is CSVPRRQGTNTEAFF. CDR3 nucleotide sequence: TGCAGCGTCCCGAGAAGACAGGGGACGAACACTGAAGCTTTCTTT.

The chain combines TRBV5-1 with TRBJ2-1; 11 nucleotides match TRBD2. Germline CDR1 reads SGHRS; CDR2 reads YFSETQ. With V trimmed by 5 bases and J by 3 bases, 4 bases remained unmatched. The CDR3 is made up of 15 amino acids. The DNA for the CDR3 is TGCGCCAGCAGTACCGGGACTAGCGGCTACAATGAGCAGTTCTTC. Its protein product is CASSTGTSGYNEQFF.

This clone was detected once. The rearrangement uses TRBV28 and TRBJ2-7; D possibly corresponds to TRBD2 (5 bases). This CDR3 comprises 11 residues. Trimming stripped 6 bases from V and 3 bases from J, with 6 bases between. Germline assignment: CDR1 MDHEN and CDR2 SYDVKM. This chain's CDR3 is CASRTNYEQYF. The CDR3 DNA reads TGTGCCAGCAGGACTAACTACGAGCAGTACTTC.

The CDR3 spells CASSIEGGTGLEQYF. Here the CDR3 DNA reads TGTGCCAGTAGTATAGAGGGCGGGACGGGGCTCGAGCAGTACTTC. The rearrangement uses TRBV19 and TRBJ2-7; possibly TRBD2 for D (6 bases). CDR3 length equals 15 residues. The ends were cut back, 0 bases at V and 6 bases at J, with 15 bases in the middle. Germline V gene data show CDR1 as LNHDA and CDR2 as SQIVND (reference sequence).

On this clone itself: Its ends do not fully match the called genes, so a read error is possible. The chain recombines TRBV7-7 with TRBJ1-5; 12 bases are a match to TRBD1. The germline V gene has CDR1 SSHAT and CDR2 FNYEAQ (reference sequence). CDR3 length: 19 amino acids. CDR3 in amino acids: CASSRPRDRGLHDIQPQHF. CDR3 bases: TGTGCTAGCAGCCGACCCCGGGACAGGGGGCTTCATGACATTCAGCCCCAGCATTTT. Looking up the rest from reference TRBV7-7 and TRBJ1-5 gives the full variable domain: GAGVSQSPRYKVTKRGQDVTLRCDPISSHATLYWYQQALGQGPEFLTYFNYEAQPDKSGLPSDRFSAERPEGSISTLTIQRTEQRDSAMYRCASSRPRDRGLHDIQPQHFGDGTRLSIL.

This sequence joins TRBV28 and TRBJ2-1, with 10 nucleotides matching TRBD2. The CDR3 consists of 15 residues. Germline lookup yields CDR1 MDHEN and CDR2 SYDVKM. Unmatched junction bases numbered 7, after V lost 1 base and J lost 10 bases. CDR3 protein: CASSLSASGSREQFF. In DNA form, the CDR3 reads TGTGCCAGCAGTTTATCGGCTAGCGGGAGTCGAGAGCAGTTCTTC.